What follows are 18 T cell receptor beta chains derived from one specimen sequenced in a study of long-term antiretroviral therapy in people with HIV. Sequencing used immunoSEQ v3.0 at survey level. The repertoire was sequenced with immunoSEQ multiplex PCR; TCRdb's copy has only in-frame clones and lacks some. The sample holds fewer than 20,000 clones, about 86% seen once. Sequencing was performed on unsorted PBMCs, taken 0.1 years after starting antiretroviral therapy. Source of these receptors: a young man with HIV.

The chain links TRBV4-1 to TRBJ2-5, with D perhaps matching TRBD2 (5 bases). Between the trimmed V and J ends, which lost 1 base and 5 bases, there was a span of 11 bases. The CDR3 length is 14 residues. Germline V gene lookup returns CDR1 MGHRA and CDR2 YSYEKL. CDR3 in DNA: TGCGCCAGCAGCCAAGGGACTTCCTACGAGACCCAGTACTTC. Protein: CASSQGTSYETQYF.

The chain has TRBV7-9 and TRBJ1-2; no clear D gene. Trimming left V 0 bases short and J 3 bases short, with 8 bases between. The CDR3 runs to 14 residues. The germline V gene encodes CDR1 SEHNR and CDR2 FQNEAQ (reference sequence). The CDR3 sequence: CASSLAGPYYGYTF. The CDR3 DNA follows: TGTGCCAGCAGCTTAGCGGGTCCTTACTATGGCTACACCTTC. Variable domain in full (rest from reference TRBV7-9 and TRBJ1-2): DTGVSQNPRHKITKRGQNVTFRCDPISEHNRLYWYRQTLGQGPEFLTYFQNEAQLEKSRLLSDRFSAERPKGSFSTLEIQRTEQGDSAMYLCASSLAGPYYGYTFGSGTRLTVV.

This chain links TRBV6-5 with TRBJ2-5; D may be TRBD2 (5 bases). Trimming cost V 11 bases and J 1 base, with 11 bases left between them. This CDR3 spans 12 amino acids. CDR1 MNHEY and CDR2 SVGAGI come from the germline V gene. The CDR3 DNA follows: TGTGCCTCAGGACTTTCCCAAGAGACCCAGTACTTC. Translation gives CASGLSQETQYF.

The chain couples TRBV7-3 to TRBJ2-1; weak D call: TRBD1 (6 bases). The CDR3 runs to 13 residues. Per germline, CDR1 SGHTA and CDR2 FQGTGA. Deletions cut 5 bases from V and 9 bases from J, with 14 bases between. CDR3 DNA sequence: TGTGCCAGCAGCCTACAGGGTTCAGGTGAGCAGTTCTTC. Protein: CASSLQGSGEQFF.

The gene calls are TRBV19 and TRBJ2-1; no firm D call. The CDR3 is made up of 12 amino acids. The germline CDR1 and CDR2 sequences are LNHDA and SQIVND (reference sequence). The V end was cut by 9 bases, the J end by 1 base, with 7 bases between. The CDR3 protein is CASRQSYNEQFF. The CDR3 DNA is TGTGCCAGCCGCCAGTCCTACAATGAGCAGTTCTTC. Based on the CDR3 plus reference TRBV19 and TRBJ2-1, the full variable domain is DGGITQSPKYLFRKEGQNVTLSCEQNLNHDAMYWYRQDPGQGLRLIYYSQIVNDFQKGDIAEGYSVSREKKESFPLTVTSAQKNPTAFYLCASRQSYNEQFFGPGTRLTVL.

This clone was seen only a few times. The chain uses TRBV5-1 and TRBJ1-6, with a weak D call TRBD1 (5 bases). Germline CDR1 is SGHRS and CDR2 is YFSETQ. The length of the CDR3 is 15 residues. Trimming removed 0 bases at V and 6 bases at J, with 10 bases between. In DNA form, the CDR3 reads TGCGCCAGCAGCTTGGAGGGGACTCTTAATTCACCCCTCCACTTT. Residues: CASSLEGTLNSPLHF. Full variable domain (outside the CDR3, taken from reference TRBV5-1 and TRBJ1-6): KAGVTQTPRYLIKTRGQQVTLSCSPISGHRSVSWYQQTPGQGLQFLFEYFSETQRNKGNFPGRFSGRQFSNSRSEMNVSTLELGDSALYLCASSLEGTLNSPLHFGNGTRLTVT.

V gene TRBV6-1 combines with J gene TRBJ1-4; a weak D match, TRBD1 (5 bases). The CDR3 contains 15 residues. CDR1 and CDR2 from the germline V gene are MNHNS and SASEGT. The germline V and J ends were trimmed by 3 bases and 5 bases, with 13 bases remaining between them. CDR3 amino acids: CASSEGPGGNEKLFF. CDR3 DNA: TGTGCCAGCAGTGAGGGCCCGGGGGGGAATGAAAAACTGTTTTTT.

The V and J genes are TRBV30 and TRBJ1-1; TRBD1 matches 7 bases. V shed 4 bases and J 2 bases; nucleotides not matched to a gene: 4. Per germline, CDR1 GTSNPN and CDR2 SVGIG (reference sequence). The length of the CDR3 is 13 residues. CDR3 nucleotide sequence: TGTGCCTGGACAGGGGGTTTTAACACTGAAGCTTTCTTT. Protein: CAWTGGFNTEAFF.

The V and J genes are TRBV7-9 and TRBJ2-7, with D possibly matching TRBD1 (6 bases). V lost 6 bases to trimming and J lost 2 bases, with 26 bases between them. Germline assignment: CDR1 SEHNR and CDR2 FQNEAQ (reference sequence). The CDR3 runs to 18 residues. The DNA for the CDR3 is TGTGCCAGCAGTATTAGTGGCAGGGGATTAAGGGCCACCTACGAGCAGTACTTC. Its translation is CASSISGRGLRATYEQYF.

The chain recombines TRBV29-1 with TRBJ1-2; D gene uncertain. CDR1 and CDR2 (germline): SQVTM, ANQGSEA. This CDR3 is 10 amino acids long. Trimming removed 7 bases at V and 10 bases at J, with 13 bases between. The CDR3 DNA follows: TGCAGCGCGGGAGACGGATACTACACCTTC. Amino acid sequence: CSAGDGYYTF.

The CDR3 loop reads CASSLPGGKRNSPLHF. CDR3 nucleotides: TGTGCCAGCAGCCTCCCCGGCGGAAAGAGGAATTCACCCCTCCACTTT. This chain uses TRBV5-5 with TRBJ1-6, with D hard to call. CDR1 SGHKS and CDR2 YYEKEE come from the germline V gene (reference sequence). V was trimmed by 4 bases and J by 7 bases, leaving 18 bases between them. This CDR3 has 16 residues.

The V and J genes are TRBV13 and TRBJ2-1; D is ambiguous. Per the germline V gene, CDR1 is PRHDT and CDR2 is FYEKMQ (reference sequence). This CDR3 has 14 amino acids. Trimming cost V 8 bases and J 0 bases, with 11 bases left between them. The CDR3 protein is CASSARSSYNEQFF. DNA for the CDR3: TGTGCCAGCTCGGCCCGGAGCTCCTACAATGAGCAGTTCTTC.

J is TRBJ2-1 and V is TRBV19, with 8 bases lining up with TRBD2. V lost 2 bases to trimming and J lost 7 bases; unmatched junction nucleotides: 7. CDR1 is LNHDA, CDR2 SQIVND, per germline (reference sequence). This CDR3 is 15 amino acids long. The CDR3 sequence is CASSIKTSVVNEQFF. The DNA of the CDR3 is TGTGCCAGTAGTATAAAGACTAGCGTAGTGAATGAGCAGTTCTTC.

The chain couples TRBV27 to TRBJ1-1; D is unclear. The germline V gene encodes CDR1 MNHEY and CDR2 SMNVEV (reference sequence). V lost 7 bases and J 5 bases, leaving 17 bases between the germline ends. The CDR3 is 14 residues long. Written as DNA, the CDR3 is TGTGCCAGCACCTCCCGGGGTCCCAAGACTGAAGCTTTCTTT. Its translation is CASTSRGPKTEAFF.

This clone was seen only a few times. This sequence joins TRBV28 and TRBJ1-2; no clear D. Germline assignment: CDR1 MDHEN and CDR2 SYDVKM. The CDR3 contains 11 residues. V shed 6 bases and J shed 8 bases, with 10 bases lying between them. DNA of the CDR3: TGTGCCAGCAGCTTCGCTCTCGGCTACACCTTC. It translates to CASSFALGYTF.

J is TRBJ2-7 and V is TRBV9; 7 bases agree with TRBD2. The CDR3 runs 12 residues. The junction had 4 bases not matched to a gene; V was cut back by 4 bases and J by 6 bases. Germline CDR1 is SGDLS and CDR2 is YYNGEE. The CDR3 region has the DNA TGTGCCAGCAGCACAGGCGGGGGCGAGCAGTACTTC. It yields the protein CASSTGGGEQYF.

This rearrangement joins TRBV7-8 to TRBJ2-3, with D perhaps matching TRBD2 (5 bases). Between the trimmed V and J ends, which lost 5 bases and 2 bases, there was a span of 20 bases. CDR1 is SGHVS, CDR2 FQNEAQ, per germline. This CDR3 spans 17 amino acids. CDR3 in DNA: TGTGCCAGCAGCACACCTGGCGGACTTGTTCCCACAGATACGCAGTATTTT. The encoded protein is CASSTPGGLVPTDTQYF.

The chain uses TRBV11-2 and TRBJ2-3; 8 nucleotides match TRBD2. This CDR3 comprises 18 residues. Germline V gene sequence: CDR1 SGHAT, CDR2 FQNNGV. V lost 3 bases and J lost 0; bases outside the gene matches: 11. CDR3: CASSLAPWPSGSTDTQYF. The CDR3 DNA is TGTGCCAGCAGCTTGGCTCCCTGGCCTAGCGGGAGCACAGATACGCAGTATTTT.